What follows describes a single T cell receptor (beta chain). Its specificity is unknown. There are 14 residues in the CDR3. Looked up from germline, CDR1 is MNHEY and CDR2 is SVGAGI. The V and J ends lost 7 bases and 6 bases, in that order; junction bases with no gene match: 8. The data derive from a study of Ad26.COV2.S vaccination and SARS-CoV-2 variants. Study as a whole: Into the muscle, Ad26.COV2.S was dosed once or twice, 56 days apart.

Broader study findings: Similar non-spike TCR breadth was observed in recipients of vaccine and of placebo.

TCRdb's copy holds only in-frame clones and misses some; the assay was immunoSEQ multiplex PCR. This sample carries about 410,000 clones, around nine tenths of them seen once, and the ten largest clones take 3.5%. As for treatment: 19 received Ad26.COV2.S at low or high dose, single or two shots; several received placebo; per-sample allocation not given. Samples were taken on day 63 after the first vaccine or placebo injection. This sample comprised peripheral blood, obtained in a trial of Ad26.COV2.S vaccine versus placebo. The clonotype was recovered from a person between 18 and 65 years old who received the Ad26.COV2.S COVID-19 vaccine or a placebo. The chain recombines TRBV6-5 with TRBJ2-5; 10 positions match TRBD1. The CDR3, as DNA: TGTGCCAGCAACGCCGGGACAGGGGAAAAGACCCAGTACTTC. It specifies CASNAGTGEKTQYF.